The 17 T cell receptor beta chains reported below all come from one sample, sequenced in a study of CD8+CD57+ T cells in acquired aplastic anemia. The patients chosen for sequencing had shown expansion of CD8+CD57+ cells (detected by flow cytometry). Genomic DNA, the template, was used for profiling of the TCR beta VDJ and CDR3. TCRdb fed the reads into MiXCR, producing one record per CDR3 protein. The sample has fewer than 200,000 distinct CDR3 sequences, roughly half seen once; the top ten hold about 2%. The sample was sorted CD4+, CD8+, or CD8+CD57+ T cells (not recorded which) from PBMCs. The source of these receptors is a human donor with aplastic anemia.

To note about this clonotype: This may come from a read error, since a much larger clone is one base off. This CDR3 is missing its conserved last phenylalanine or tryptophan, likely due to a read error. CDR3 residues: CASSYSPGNTEAFL. DNA of the CDR3: TGTGCCAGCAGTTACTCGCCGGGGAACACTGAAGCTTTCCTT. This rearrangement joins TRBV10-3 to TRBJ1-1; D unclear. Germline V gene data show CDR1 as ENHRY and CDR2 as SYGVKD. The CDR3 spans 14 residues.

This clonotype was seen more than once but under ten times. The chain recombines TRBV24-1 with TRBJ2-7; D is unresolved. V shed 3 bases and J shed 6 bases, with 8 bases lying between them. Germline-derived CDR1 and CDR2 are KGHDR and SFDVKD. The CDR3 is made up of 12 amino acids. The CDR3 here is CATSDLGSEQYF. The CDR3 DNA reads TGTGCCACCAGTGATCTGGGTAGCGAGCAGTACTTC.

The V gene is TRBV2, the J gene TRBJ2-3; 10 nucleotides agree with TRBD2. Trimming cost V 8 bases and J 0 bases; bases outside gene matches: 14. Germline CDR1 SNHLY, CDR2 FYNNEI. The CDR3 runs 18 residues. This CDR3 reads CASETSSGGPSSTDTQYF. CDR3 DNA: TGTGCCAGCGAAACGTCTAGCGGGGGACCTTCTAGCACAGATACGCAGTATTTT. Drawing the rest from reference TRBV2 and TRBJ2-3, the complete variable domain is EPEVTQTPSHQVTQMGQEVILRCVPISNHLYFYWYRQILGQKVEFLVSFYNNEISEKSEIFDDQFSVERPDGSNFTLKIRSTKLEDSAMYFCASETSSGGPSSTDTQYFGPGTRLTVL.

This clonotype was detected once. This sequence joins TRBV10-3 and TRBJ2-1; 9 bases fit TRBD2. Germline V gives CDR1 ENHRY, CDR2 SYGVKD. J was trimmed by 7 bases and V by 6 bases; bases with no gene match: 7. This CDR3 has 14 amino acids. CDR3 region: CAISGAGGINEQFF. DNA for the CDR3: TGTGCCATCAGCGGGGCGGGAGGGATAAATGAGCAGTTCTTC.

This chain joins TRBV2 and TRBJ2-1; 10 nucleotides agree with TRBD2. The CDR3 sequence is 15 residues long. J gave up 9 bases and V 3 bases, and 8 bases lay outside the gene matches. Germline lookup yields CDR1 SNHLY and CDR2 FYNNEI. In DNA, the CDR3 is TGTGCCAGCAGTGAGATCCTAGCGGGAGAGGGTGAGCAGTTCTTC. This sequence encodes CASSEILAGEGEQFF.

V and J are TRBV20-1 and TRBJ2-7; the D gene could be TRBD1 or TRBD2 (5 bases each). The V end was cut by 3 bases, the J end by 5 bases, with 8 bases between. Germline V gives CDR1 DFQATT, CDR2 SNEGSKA (reference sequence). The CDR3 is made up of 11 amino acids. This CDR3 is CSASGANEQYF. The CDR3 nucleotides are TGCAGTGCTAGCGGGGCAAACGAGCAGTACTTC.

This clonotype showed up many times. This rearrangement joins TRBV7-9 to TRBJ2-7; D call uncertain. The CDR3 covers 14 residues. The V end was cut by 0 bases, the J end by 2 bases, with 8 bases between. Germline V gives CDR1 SEHNR, CDR2 FQNEAQ (reference sequence). This chain's CDR3 is CASSLAGSPYEQYF. CDR3 in DNA: TGTGCCAGCAGCTTAGCTGGCAGCCCCTACGAGCAGTACTTC.

The sample holds many counts of this clonotype. The chain's CDR3 is CAISDSGGPYNEQFF. CDR3 bases: TGTGCCATCAGTGACTCGGGTGGGCCCTACAATGAGCAGTTCTTC. The rearrangement links TRBV10-3 to TRBJ2-1; no clear D gene. The V gene's germline CDR1 is ENHRY and CDR2 SYGVKD. The CDR3 covers 15 residues. Trimming stripped 3 bases from V and 2 bases from J, with 11 bases between.

This clonotype was counted a few times. A much larger clone differs from this one at a single base, so this may be a read error. The conserved final phenylalanine or tryptophan is absent from the CDR3, which likely points to a read error. The J gene is TRBJ2-3, the V gene TRBV24-1; 7 bases are a match to TRBD1. V dropped 2 bases and J dropped 3; count of bases not matched to a gene: 4. This CDR3 has 15 residues. Germline V gives CDR1 KGHDR, CDR2 SFDVKD. CDR3 sequence (DNA): TGTGCCACCAGTGATTCCCGGGACAGAACAGATACGCAGTATTCT. It translates to CATSDSRDRTDTQYS.

This clonotype was counted at least ten times. The chain is built from TRBV7-2 and TRBJ1-3; D ambiguous. Germline V gene lookup returns CDR1 SGHTA and CDR2 FQGNSA. The CDR3 sequence is 16 residues long. The V gene lost 0 bases and the J gene lost 0 bases, with 9 bases spanning the gap. The CDR3 sequence is CASSLAYRSSGNTIYF. DNA of the CDR3: TGTGCCAGCAGCTTAGCGTACAGAAGCTCTGGAAACACCATATATTTT.

J is TRBJ1-3 and V is TRBV24-1, with D perhaps TRBD1 (5 bases). The CDR3 spans 15 residues. Germline V gene sequence: CDR1 KGHDR, CDR2 SFDVKD. V lost 4 bases and J 2 bases, leaving 11 bases between the germline ends. The CDR3 region has the DNA TGTGCCACCAGTGACGGGCGCAGGGCTGGAAACACCATATATTTT. Residues: CATSDGRRAGNTIYF.

This clonotype was detected only once. The chain employs TRBV19 and TRBJ1-2; D gene uncertain. The germline gives CDR1 LNHDA, CDR2 SQIVND (reference sequence). V was cut by 3 bases and J by 11 bases, with 13 bases left in between. There are 12 residues in the CDR3. Written as DNA, the CDR3 is TGTGCCAGTAGTATGGTGTCGGGAAGGTACACCTTC. This encodes CASSMVSGRYTF.

This rearrangement joins TRBV29-1 to TRBJ2-7; 7 nucleotides match TRBD2. The ends lost 6 bases at V and 5 bases at J; junction bases unmatched: 7. Germline loops: CDR1 SQVTM, CDR2 ANQGSEA. There are 12 residues in the CDR3. This CDR3 is CSVWEGLNEQYF. The CDR3 coding sequence is TGCAGCGTGTGGGAGGGACTGAACGAGCAGTACTTC.

Comment on this clonotype: It may be a read error: a sequence one base away is much more abundant. V is TRBV6-1 and J is TRBJ1-5, with 7 positions matching TRBD1. This CDR3 has 15 residues. Per germline, CDR1 MNHNS and CDR2 SASEGT. V lost 4 bases and J lost 9; bases outside the gene matches: 12. The CDR3 DNA reads TGTGCCAGCAGTGCCAAGACAGGGCCGGGTCGGCCCCAGCATTTT. It specifies CASSAKTGPGRPQHF.

The genes are TRBV2 and TRBJ2-7; D possibly corresponds to TRBD1 (6 bases). CDR3 length: 13 amino acids. V was shortened by 6 bases and J by 2 bases, with 11 bases between the two germline ends. Germline loops: CDR1 SNHLY, CDR2 FYNNEI. CDR3 amino acids: CASRTAGAYEQYF. The CDR3 DNA is TGTGCCAGCAGGACGGCAGGGGCCTACGAGCAGTACTTC.

The chain links TRBV29-1 to TRBJ1-1; D not certain. CDR1 and CDR2 (germline): SQVTM, ANQGSEA. The length of the CDR3 is 13 residues. Trimming took off 1 base at V and 1 base at J, with 7 bases between the two ends. The CDR3 here is CSVEGQENTEAFF. CDR3 DNA sequence: TGCAGCGTTGAAGGCCAGGAGAACACTGAAGCTTTCTTT.

There are many counts of this clonotype. The V and J genes are TRBV2 and TRBJ2-1; 9 bases align to TRBD2. J lost 5 bases, V lost 3 bases, and 5 bases had no gene match. The CDR3 loop spans 15 amino acids. Germline V gene data show CDR1 as SNHLY and CDR2 as FYNNEI. The CDR3 loop is CASSDWVAGDNEQFF. As DNA, the CDR3 is TGTGCCAGCAGTGATTGGGTAGCGGGGGACAATGAGCAGTTCTTC. The variable domain in full, completed from reference TRBV2 and TRBJ2-1, reads EPEVTQTPSHQVTQMGQEVILRCVPISNHLYFYWYRQILGQKVEFLVSFYNNEISEKSEIFDDQFSVERPDGSNFTLKIRSTKLEDSAMYFCASSDWVAGDNEQFFGPGTRLTVL.